Below, 6 T cell receptor beta chains from the same sample are listed, as sequenced in a study of T cell clonotyping in hematopoietic cell transplantation. TCRdb's table, derived via immunoSEQ multiplex PCR, lists solely in-frame clones and lacks some. Of tens of thousands of clones detected, 94% appear once; the ten largest clones hold around 0.81%. The source material was peripheral blood mononuclear cells. The receptors originated from a woman aged 45-60 years in good health. Some clones in this sample may be carry-over from other donors' samples.

The chain combines TRBV4-3 with TRBJ1-4; D ambiguous. The V gene lost 4 bases and the J gene lost 3 bases, with 12 bases spanning the gap. Germline V gene data show CDR1 as LGHNA and CDR2 as YSLEER. This CDR3 spans 15 amino acids. CDR3 residues: CASSRSQSSNEKLFF. CDR3 nucleotides: TGCGCCAGCAGCCGCTCACAGAGCTCTAATGAAAAACTGTTTTTT.

DNA for the CDR3: TGTGCCAGCAACGGCCGGGACAGGGTTAATTCACCCCTCCACTTT. This translates into CASNGRDRVNSPLHF. The J gene is TRBJ1-6, the V gene TRBV6-6; 9 bases match TRBD1. J lost 6 bases, V lost 7 bases, and 7 bases had no gene match. CDR1 and CDR2 from the germline V gene are MNHNY and SVGAGI (reference sequence). The CDR3 is 15 residues long.

This clone showed up just once. The chain carries TRBV6-1 and TRBJ1-2; D unresolved. CDR3 length equals 11 residues. V lost 6 bases and J lost 1, with 3 bases in between. Per the germline V gene, CDR1 is MNHNS and CDR2 is SASEGT. CDR3 residues: CASRSNYGYTF. The CDR3 bases are TGTGCCAGCAGGAGTAACTATGGCTACACCTTC.

V usage is TRBV10-3 and J usage is TRBJ2-7; TRBD1 matches at 9 bases. This CDR3 region has 15 residues. Per germline, CDR1 ENHRY and CDR2 SYGVKD. V gave up 2 bases and J gave up 4 bases; unmatched junction bases: 6. CDR3 residues: CAISEKDRGGYEQYF. CDR3 DNA sequence: TGTGCCATCAGTGAGAAGGACAGGGGTGGTTACGAGCAGTACTTC.

This chain connects TRBV4-3 to TRBJ2-3, with D possibly called TRBD1 or TRBD2 (5 bases each). In germline, CDR1 is LGHNA, CDR2 YSLEER. This CDR3 has 15 residues. V was pared by 4 bases and J by 6 bases, with 17 bases between. CDR3 loop: CASSPNLGVSDTQYF. CDR3 DNA sequence: TGCGCCAGCAGCCCGAATCTGGGGGTTTCGGATACGCAGTATTTT.

This chain joins TRBV4-2 and TRBJ2-1, with D maybe TRBD1 (5 bases). Trimming took 0 bases from V and 7 from J, leaving 7 bases between them. The germline V gene encodes CDR1 LGHNA and CDR2 YNFKEQ. CDR3 length: 13 amino acids. CDR3 bases: TGTGCCAGCAGCCAAGAATCAGGGAATGAGCAGTTCTTC. It specifies CASSQESGNEQFF.